This T cell receptor beta chain was documented in a study of cytomegalovirus exposure and HLA in healthy donors (dated by TCRdb to the late 2010s). In the study overall: The 670 or so repertoires of the first cohort and the roughly 120 validation repertoires were produced on the same platform, according to a later analysis. The study combined high-throughput TCR immunosequencing, statistical association of individual TCRs with disease status, and machine learning to predict cytomegalovirus infection status. A separate validation cohort of roughly 110 different subjects was used in addition to the roughly 620-subject first cohort. The aim of the study was to test whether cataloging public T cell receptors could identify signatures of past pathogen exposure. Findings and caveats that apply to the study as a whole: The study gave a list of about 160 TCR beta chains associated with cytomegalovirus. According to the authors, the approach could potentially be generalized to other disease states and immunological phenotypes. In a later analysis, TCRs clustered in the first cohort were found to also tend to co-occur in the 130 or so validation repertoires, with about 93% of cluster scores above 0. In both the original and validation cohorts, the classifier was reported to diagnose cytomegalovirus status with high specificity and sensitivity. A few of the identified cytomegalovirus-associated TCR beta chains were confirmed in vitro to be specific for cytomegalovirus antigens. A later analysis had no HLA typing for the validation cohort, so co-occurrence there was scored across all 110 or so repertoires. While some public TCRs were present in many individuals, most TCR sequences turned up only very rarely across donors.

Separate from the approximately 670-subject first cohort, the validation cohort of 95 to 150 subjects was the group to which the donors belonged. About this clone: Its antigen is not yet known. No base quality values were provided; no much bigger clone lies one nucleotide off.

The library was prepared using the immunoSEQ multiplex PCR assay. The source study handled its data this way. A statistical classification framework was built for diagnosing cytomegalovirus status from the catalog of TCR beta chain sequences. As stored in TCRdb, this immuneACCESS dataset retains in-frame rearrangements with V and J assigned. A fraction of the clones does not appear; measured against another copy, unresolved V genes explain less than half of the discrepancy, and the remainder lacks a known reason. V and J calls and clone size follow that table, whereas D and trimming were derived from the DNA. The sample table records about 330,000 clones; just over 85% of these occur just once. Clones ranked in the top ten supply about 0.91% of the sample. The cysteine opens and the phenylalanine closes a CDR3 of 16 amino acids. Kept here is only the CDR3 DNA, which spans 48 bases and is read in frame from base 1. Compared with germline, V lacks 1 base and J lacks 7 bases; bases without a gene match: 9. Based on the germline V gene, the CDR1 and CDR2 sequences are SGHVS and FNYEAQ.

The origin of this receptor is a woman younger than 30 in good health and CMV-seronegative. Rearrangement joined TRBV7-6 to TRBJ2-5; 10 bases in the junction line up with TRBD2. What was sequenced was PBMCs. In nucleotide form, the sequence is TGTGCCAGCAGCTTAGGGGCTAGCGGGAGTATGGGGACCCAGTACTTC. Translated, it reads CASSLGASGSMGTQYF.